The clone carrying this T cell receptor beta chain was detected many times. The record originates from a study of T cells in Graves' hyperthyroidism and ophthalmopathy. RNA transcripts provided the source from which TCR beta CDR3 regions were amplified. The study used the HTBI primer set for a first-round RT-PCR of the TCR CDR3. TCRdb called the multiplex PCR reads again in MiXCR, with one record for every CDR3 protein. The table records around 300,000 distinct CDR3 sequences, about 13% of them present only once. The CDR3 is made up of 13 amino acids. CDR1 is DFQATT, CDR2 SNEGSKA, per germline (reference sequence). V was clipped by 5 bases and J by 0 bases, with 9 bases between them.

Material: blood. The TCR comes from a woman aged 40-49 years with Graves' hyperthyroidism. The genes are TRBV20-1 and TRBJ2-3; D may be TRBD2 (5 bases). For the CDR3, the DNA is TGCAGTGCTCGGACTCCTAGCACAGATACGCAGTATTTT. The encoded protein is CSARTPSTDTQYF.